The 9 T cell receptor beta chains reported below all come from one sample, sequenced in a study of T-cell reconstitution after alpha-beta-depleted transplantation in children. Unique molecular identifiers were used in preparing the TCRbeta library. From the PCR reads, TCRdb called clonotypes with MiXCR, one entry per CDR3 protein. This table has hundreds of thousands of distinct CDR3 sequences, 10% to 15% appearing once. The specimen comprised PBMCs, sampled before TCRalphabeta/CD19-depleted stem cell transplant. The source is a girl between 2 and 10 years old with congenital amegakaryocytic thrombocytopenia, due to receive a stem cell transplant.

This clonotype was detected only once. DNA for the CDR3: TGCGCCAGCAGCCAACCTTCAGGCAGGGGTAAAGAGACCCAGTACTTC. Protein product: CASSQPSGRGKETQYF. This chain joins TRBV4-1 and TRBJ2-5, with D possibly TRBD1 on 6 matching bases. The germline V gene encodes CDR1 MGHRA and CDR2 YSYEKL. CDR3 length equals 16 residues. V lost 2 bases and J 3 bases, leaving 16 bases between the germline ends.

This rearrangement joins TRBV29-1 to TRBJ1-5, with D perhaps TRBD1 (5 bases). CDR3 size: 12 residues. Trimming took 7 bases from V and 7 from J, leaving 14 bases between them. Germline CDR1 is SQVTM and CDR2 is ANQGSEA. CDR3 sequence (DNA): TGCAGCGGCCAGAGCGGGGACCAGCCCCAGCATTTT. Translating it yields CSGQSGDQPQHF.

The CDR3: CASTQPPDTQYF. The CDR3 nucleotides are TGTGCCAGCACACAACCCCCAGATACGCAGTATTTT. The genes are TRBV7-9 and TRBJ2-3; no clear D gene. The CDR3 extends over 12 amino acids. Germline assignment: CDR1 SEHNR and CDR2 FQNEAQ (reference sequence). Trimming took off 7 bases at V and 4 bases at J, with 9 bases between the two ends.

This clonotype was counted only a few times. The genes are TRBV29-1 and TRBJ2-3; TRBD1 matches 9 bases. The J segment lost 3 bases and the V segment lost 5 bases, leaving 6 bases of the junction unmatched. CDR1 and CDR2 (germline): SQVTM, ANQGSEA. The CDR3 has 14 residues. CDR3 loop: CSVIGTGNTDTQYF. The CDR3 DNA reads TGCAGCGTTATCGGGACAGGGAATACAGATACGCAGTATTTT.

The sample holds many counts of this clonotype. The CDR3 region is CASSYQSYEQYF. In DNA, the CDR3 is TGTGCCAGCAGTTACCAGTCCTACGAGCAGTACTTC. This chain links TRBV6-2 or TRBV6-3 with TRBJ2-7; no clear D. Trimming stripped 2 bases from V and 1 base from J, with 3 bases between. Germline V gene data show CDR1 as MNHEY and CDR2 as SVGEGT. The CDR3 is 12 residues long.

This clonotype was recorded many times. The genes are TRBV20-1 and TRBJ2-3; 9 nucleotides align to TRBD2. V lost 5 bases to trimming and J lost 0 bases; unmatched junction nucleotides: 21. Germline V lookup: CDR1 DFQATT, CDR2 SNEGSKA (reference sequence). The CDR3 has 20 amino acids. Here the CDR3 DNA reads TGCAGTGCTGAAGGGACGGGAGGGACTAGCCTAACCCCTAGCACAGATACGCAGTATTTT. It yields the protein CSAEGTGGTSLTPSTDTQYF.

This clonotype was detected only a few times. The gene calls are TRBV20-1 and TRBJ2-3; tentative D call: TRBD2 (6 bases). CDR1 DFQATT and CDR2 SNEGSKA come from the germline V gene (reference sequence). The CDR3 covers 16 residues. V lost 1 base, J lost 4 bases, and 18 bases lay in between. The chain's CDR3 is CSARAGRPGIPDTQYF. In DNA form, the CDR3 reads TGCAGTGCTAGAGCAGGGAGGCCGGGTATCCCAGATACGCAGTATTTT.

This clonotype appeared many times. The V gene is TRBV20-1, the J gene TRBJ1-3, with D uncertain. CDR3 length: 14 residues. Germline values: CDR1 DFQATT, CDR2 SNEGSKA (reference sequence). V lost 8 bases and J 6 bases, leaving 20 bases between the germline ends. The CDR3, as DNA: TGCAGTTCCTACTACCGGACCTCCGAAAACACCATATATTTT. Translation: CSSYYRTSENTIYF.

V is TRBV20-1 and J is TRBJ2-1, with 13 nucleotides matching TRBD2. The CDR3 runs to 17 residues. V was clipped by 0 bases and J by 2 bases; unmatched bases: 4. CDR1 and CDR2 (germline): DFQATT, SNEGSKA (reference sequence). DNA for the CDR3: TGCAGTGCTAGAGATCGGGGGACTAGCGGGACCTACAATGAGCAGTTCTTC. This translates into CSARDRGTSGTYNEQFF.